This T cell receptor beta chain was retrieved from a study of cytomegalovirus exposure and HLA in healthy donors. Findings and limits, study-wide: Researchers reported from a later analysis that most CMV-associated TCR beta chains appeared HLA-restricted. Some TCR beta chains (over 150 of them) were listed as cytomegalovirus-associated.

Details on this clone: The antigen is not known.

60 Vbeta and 13 Jbeta primers were used in PCR. The method was immunoSEQ multiplex PCR; TCRdb's version includes in-frame clones alone and lacks a portion of them. The data hold roughly 100,000 clones, with roughly three quarters observed a single time. This cohort consisted of healthy bone marrow donors. The germline V gene encodes CDR1 MDHEN and CDR2 SYDVKM. The CDR3 sequence is 12 residues long. The V gene end was trimmed by 8 bases and the J gene end by 8 bases; junction bases not matched to a gene: 6. The clonotype was recovered from a middle-aged woman in good health and CMV-seronegative. What was sequenced was PBMCs. V and J are TRBV28 and TRBJ1-2; 9 bases map to TRBD1. The CDR3 protein is CASDRGEGGYTF. CDR3 nucleotides: TGTGCCAGCGACAGGGGGGAAGGAGGCTACACCTTC.